The present TCR beta chain was sequenced within a study of T cell responses to AZD1222 COVID-19 vaccine. Study results and limitations: Vaccine-associated CD4 TCRs spanned spike, dominant at 160-218 and 743-854. Donors in the cohort were predominantly white British and more often female, and clonal diversity was possibly underestimated.

This clone occurred once. As yet, its antigen is unknown. The length of the CDR3 is 15 residues. Per the germline V gene, CDR1 is LNHDA and CDR2 is SQIVND (reference sequence). Between the trimmed V and J ends, which lost 4 bases and 2 bases, there was a span of 15 bases. Assay used: immunoSEQ multiplex PCR; TCRdb lists only in-frame clones, some missing. The data hold more than 150,000 clones, with 85% to 90% observed a single time. The chain links TRBV19 to TRBJ2-7, with D possibly matching TRBD1 (6 bases). The sequencing used peripheral blood, collected on day 0 of AZD1222 vaccination. The receptor was isolated from an adult in good health. The chain's CDR3 is CASSSLQGRTYEQYF. The CDR3 region has the DNA TGTGCCAGTAGTAGTCTACAGGGTCGAACCTACGAGCAGTACTTC.